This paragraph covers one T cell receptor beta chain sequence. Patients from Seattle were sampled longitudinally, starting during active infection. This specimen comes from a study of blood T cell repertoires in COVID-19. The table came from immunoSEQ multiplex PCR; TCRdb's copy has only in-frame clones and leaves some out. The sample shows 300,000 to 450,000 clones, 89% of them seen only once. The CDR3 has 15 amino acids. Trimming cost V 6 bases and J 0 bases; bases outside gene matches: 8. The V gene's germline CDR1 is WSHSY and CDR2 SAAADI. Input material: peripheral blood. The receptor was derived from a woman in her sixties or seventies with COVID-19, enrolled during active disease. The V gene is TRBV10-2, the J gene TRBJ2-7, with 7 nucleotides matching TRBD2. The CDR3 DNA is TGCGCCAGCAGCGCCAGAGGCGGGGGCTCCTACGAGCAGTACTTC. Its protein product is CASSARGGGSYEQYF.